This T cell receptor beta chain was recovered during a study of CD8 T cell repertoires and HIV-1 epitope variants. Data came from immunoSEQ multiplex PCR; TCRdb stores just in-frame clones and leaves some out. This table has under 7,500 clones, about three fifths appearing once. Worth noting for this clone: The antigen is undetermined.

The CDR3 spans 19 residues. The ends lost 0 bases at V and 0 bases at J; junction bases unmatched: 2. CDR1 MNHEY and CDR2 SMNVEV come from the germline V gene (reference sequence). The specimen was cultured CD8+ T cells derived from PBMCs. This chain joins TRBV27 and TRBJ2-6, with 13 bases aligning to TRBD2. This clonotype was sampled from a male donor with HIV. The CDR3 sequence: CASSLSGTSGVSGANVLTF. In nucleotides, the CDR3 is TGTGCCAGCAGTTTATCAGGGACTAGCGGGGTCTCTGGGGCCAACGTCCTGACTTTC.